This T cell receptor (beta chain) derives from a study of shared clonotypes between healthy human individuals. Naive CD8 cells comprised CD45RO-negative, CCR7-positively selected cells, excluding terminally differentiated effector memory CD45RA+ cells. With respect to this clone: The antigen is unknown.

Profiled with immunoSEQ multiplex PCR; TCRdb holds only in-frame clones, not every one. This table has about 2 million clones, about 95% appearing once. CDR3 length equals 13 residues. V lost 6 bases, J lost 7 bases, and 10 bases lay in between. Germline CDR1 ENHRY, CDR2 SYGVKD. Study-wide results and caveats: Of the naive CD4 clonotypes, roughly 5% were shared across a handful of donors.

This sequence originates from a young man in good health. This chain uses TRBV10-3 with TRBJ1-6, with no clear D. Sequencing was performed on naive CD8+ T cells sorted from blood. CDR3 bases: TGTGCCATCAGCACAGAGAGGAATTCACCCCTCCACTTT. Encoded protein: CAISTERNSPLHF.